The next 10 T cell receptor beta chains were all read from a single sample in a study of PD-1 blockade in classical Hodgkin lymphoma. TCRdb's copy holds only in-frame clones and misses some; the assay was immunoSEQ multiplex PCR. Of 25,000 to 35,000 clones listed, roughly 85% are singletons. There was relapse after autologous stem cell transplantation in every patient, and there was variation in brentuximab vedotin exposure. Researchers used magnetic negative selection to pull out pure CD4+ T cells from thawed PBMCs. The sample here was CD4+ T cells from blood, taken at baseline. The receptors were gathered from a human donor with classical Hodgkin lymphoma.

The V call is TRBV6-5, the J call TRBJ2-2; TRBD2 might be the D (5 bases). The CDR3 contains 15 residues. Germline lookup yields CDR1 MNHEY and CDR2 SVGAGI. The V end was cut by 2 bases, the J end by 6 bases, with 13 bases between. The DNA of the CDR3 is TGTGCCAGCAGTTACCCCCCGGGAAGGTCCGGGGAGCTGTTTTTT. The encoded protein is CASSYPPGRSGELFF.

CDR3: CASSYLKGRGNTIYF. As DNA, the CDR3 is TGTGCCAGCAGTTACCTTAAGGGACGTGGAAACACCATATATTTT. The chain is built from TRBV6-5 and TRBJ1-3, with D possibly matching TRBD1 (5 bases). With 2 bases removed from V and 3 bases from J, the gap between germline ends came to 11 bases. In germline, CDR1 is MNHEY, CDR2 SVGAGI. This CDR3 has 15 residues.

V is TRBV30 and J is TRBJ1-5; no firm D call. Germline CDR1 reads GTSNPN; CDR2 reads SVGIG (reference sequence). Trimming took 2 bases from V and 5 from J, leaving 13 bases between them. The CDR3 runs to 14 residues. The CDR3 DNA is TGTGCCTGGAGTAGGGTTTTTGGGGATCAGCCCCAGCATTTT. It yields the protein CAWSRVFGDQPQHF.

The chain couples TRBV6-4 to TRBJ2-1; TRBD2 aligns across 9 bases. Losses at the gene ends were 6 bases for V and 6 bases for J; bases not matched to a gene: 12. Germline CDR1 MRHNA, CDR2 SNTAGT. There are 16 residues in the CDR3. CDR3 nucleotide sequence: TGTGCCAGCAGAGGAGAGCTGGCGGGAGGGCGCAATGAGCAGTTCTTC. Translation: CASRGELAGGRNEQFF.

The rearrangement links TRBV11-2 to TRBJ2-1, with D possibly being TRBD2 (5 bases). V was pared by 5 bases and J by 7 bases, with 15 bases between. The CDR3 sequence is 14 residues long. Germline CDR1 SGHAT, CDR2 FQNNGV. CDR3 in amino acids: CASSLIHTGNEQFF. DNA for the CDR3: TGTGCCAGCAGCCTCATTCACACGGGGAATGAGCAGTTCTTC.

The J gene is TRBJ2-7, the V gene TRBV7-9, with TRBD2 as a possible D gene (5 bases). CDR1 is SEHNR, CDR2 FQNEAQ, per germline (reference sequence). V lost 1 base to trimming and J lost 3 bases, with 7 bases between them. CDR3 length: 13 amino acids. The CDR3 spells CASSLGGRYEQYF. CDR3 in DNA: TGTGCCAGCAGCTTAGGCGGGCGCTACGAGCAGTACTTC.

This clone was seen just once. The V gene is TRBV7-2, the J gene TRBJ2-1, with 8 bases that match TRBD1. This CDR3 spans 14 amino acids. Unmatched junction bases numbered 5, after V lost 3 bases and J lost 7 bases. Germline-derived CDR1 and CDR2 are SGHTA and FQGNSA. In nucleotides, the CDR3 is TGTGCCAGCAGCTTCCAGGGGGCGCGGAATGAGCAGTTCTTC. This gives the protein CASSFQGARNEQFF.

The chain has TRBV10-2 and TRBJ2-1; TRBD2 agrees at 9 bases. V shed 7 bases and J 5 bases; nucleotides not matched to a gene: 6. CDR1 and CDR2 from the germline V gene are WSHSY and SAAADI. This CDR3 has 14 residues. The CDR3 DNA is TGCGCCAGCATTCCCAAGCGGGAGGACAATGAGCAGTTCTTC. Amino acid sequence: CASIPKREDNEQFF.

This chain connects TRBV7-9 to TRBJ1-1; TRBD1 matches at 7 bases. After removal of 0 bases from V and 5 bases from J, the junction contained 3 bases not matched to a gene. Germline V gene sequence: CDR1 SEHNR, CDR2 FQNEAQ (reference sequence). The CDR3 loop spans 14 amino acids. The CDR3 bases are TGTGCCAGCAGCTTAGCGGACAGGCCAACTGAAGCTTTCTTT. This translates into CASSLADRPTEAFF.

The CDR3 spells CATLRNTEAFF. CDR3 coding DNA: TGCGCCACCTTACGGAACACTGAAGCTTTCTTT. The gene calls are TRBV23-1 and TRBJ1-1, with D hard to call. TRBV23-1 qualifies as an ORF whose function is uncertain. V dropped 10 bases and J dropped 1 base, with 7 bases sitting between them. The CDR3 covers 11 residues.